These 13 T cell receptor beta chains originate from one sample sequenced in a study of blood T cell repertoires in COVID-19. The assay was immunoSEQ multiplex PCR, and TCRdb's table has in-frame clones only and misses some. The sample lists hundreds of thousands of clones, roughly nine tenths occurring once. The material sequenced was PBMCs or T cells enriched from blood (not recorded which). Receptor source: a man in his 60s who had recovered from COVID-19.

The CDR3 loop reads CASSSGSSGAFF. CDR3 coding DNA: TGTGCCAGCAGCTCGGGTAGTTCGGGAGCTTTCTTT. The chain links TRBV7-3 to TRBJ1-1; no firm D call. Looked up from germline, CDR1 is SGHTA and CDR2 is FQGTGA. This CDR3 region has 12 residues. V gave up 4 bases and J gave up 10 bases, with 13 bases separating them.

This chain links TRBV7-8 with TRBJ1-2, with D tentatively TRBD1 (5 bases). The CDR3 spans 17 residues. CDR1 and CDR2 (germline): SGHVS, FQNEAQ. Trimming took 1 base from V and 2 from J, leaving 17 bases between them. In DNA, the CDR3 is TGTGCCAGCAGCTTAGTTGAGCAGGGAGGTTGGAACTATGGCTACACCTTC. Its translation: CASSLVEQGGWNYGYTF.

The chain links TRBV10-2 to TRBJ1-5, with a weak D call TRBD1 (5 bases). Germline CDR1 reads WSHSY; CDR2 reads SAAADI. V was cut by 6 bases and J by 3 bases, with 9 bases left in between. The CDR3 loop spans 13 amino acids. DNA for the CDR3: TGCGCCAGCAGATTACAGGCCAATCAGCCCCAGCATTTT. Translated: CASRLQANQPQHF.

This clone was seen a handful of times. V usage is TRBV2 and J usage is TRBJ2-7; TRBD1 agrees at 11 bases. V shed 0 bases, J shed 7 bases, and the junction held 5 bases outside the gene matches. Germline V CDR1 and CDR2: SNHLY, FYNNEI. The length of the CDR3 is 15 residues. CDR3 loop: CASSEAGQGAREQYF. In DNA form, the CDR3 reads TGTGCCAGCAGTGAAGCAGGACAGGGGGCGCGGGAGCAGTACTTC.

This clone was detected once. The chain carries TRBV3-1 (or the pseudogene TRBV3-2) and TRBJ2-7, with a weak D call TRBD2 (5 bases). The V and J ends lost 1 base and 6 bases respectively, with 13 bases between them. The germline V gene encodes CDR1 LGHDT and CDR2 YNNKEL (reference sequence). The CDR3 is made up of 14 amino acids. CDR3 bases: TGTGCCAGCAGCCAAGTTCGGGGAAGCTCCGAGCAGTACTTC. Protein: CASSQVRGSSEQYF.

This rearrangement joins TRBV13 to TRBJ2-1; maybe TRBD1 (5 bases). The CDR3 has 14 amino acids. V was pared by 4 bases and J by 6 bases, with 13 bases between. CDR1 and CDR2 from the germline V gene are PRHDT and FYEKMQ (reference sequence). CDR3 nucleotides: TGTGCCAGCAGCTCAGACTCGCAGGGCAATGAGCAGTTCTTC. It specifies CASSSDSQGNEQFF. Drawing the rest from reference TRBV13 and TRBJ2-1, the complete variable domain is AAGVIQSPRHLIKEKRETATLKCYPIPRHDTVYWYQQGPGQDPQFLISFYEKMQSDKGSIPDRFSAQQFSDYHSELNMSSLELGDSALYFCASSSDSQGNEQFFGPGTRLTVL.

This clone was counted a single time. The chain is built from TRBV4-2 and TRBJ2-5; TRBD2 matches 7 bases. The CDR3 sequence is 16 residues long. With 0 bases clipped from V and 5 bases from J, the junction kept 9 bases outside the gene matches. Germline V gene data show CDR1 as LGHNA and CDR2 as YNFKEQ. CDR3 protein: CASSQDGGGGGETQYF. The DNA of the CDR3 is TGTGCCAGCAGCCAAGATGGCGGGGGAGGTGGGGAGACCCAGTACTTC.

The chain is built from TRBV19 and TRBJ1-1, with D tentatively TRBD1 (6 bases). Trimming removed 5 bases from V and 7 bases from J, with 14 bases in between. Germline CDR1 reads LNHDA; CDR2 reads SQIVND (reference sequence). The CDR3 runs 13 residues. The CDR3 loop is CASSPLDSLEAFF. For the CDR3, the DNA is TGTGCCAGTAGTCCCTTGGACAGTCTTGAAGCTTTCTTT. The entire variable domain, with the rest obtained from reference TRBV19 and TRBJ1-1, is as follows: DGGITQSPKYLFRKEGQNVTLSCEQNLNHDAMYWYRQDPGQGLRLIYYSQIVNDFQKGDIAEGYSVSREKKESFPLTVTSAQKNPTAFYLCASSPLDSLEAFFGQGTRLTVV.

This rearrangement joins TRBV2 to TRBJ2-1; a weak D match, TRBD1 (6 bases). CDR3 size: 14 residues. V was pared by 8 bases and J by 3 bases, with 14 bases between. Germline V gives CDR1 SNHLY, CDR2 FYNNEI. The CDR3 loop reads CASRGGRNYNEQFF. In DNA, the CDR3 is TGTGCCAGCCGAGGGGGTAGGAACTACAATGAGCAGTTCTTC.

The chain carries TRBV4-1 and TRBJ2-1; 11 nucleotides match TRBD2. Germline CDR1 is MGHRA and CDR2 is YSYEKL. The CDR3 has 16 amino acids. V was clipped by 3 bases and J by 4 bases; unmatched bases: 5. The CDR3 sequence is CASSQDSGGAYNEQFF. CDR3 sequence (DNA): TGCGCCAGCAGCCAGGATAGCGGGGGGGCGTACAATGAGCAGTTCTTC.

The chain recombines TRBV25-1 with TRBJ2-7; 11 bases are shared with TRBD2. Unmatched junction bases numbered 1, after V lost 3 bases and J lost 0 bases. The CDR3 is 15 amino acids. In germline, CDR1 is MGHDK, CDR2 SYGVNS. CDR3 residues: CASSDTSGSSYEQYF. CDR3 bases: TGTGCCAGCAGTGATACTAGCGGGAGCTCCTACGAGCAGTACTTC.

This clone was seen a single time. This chain links TRBV16 with TRBJ1-2, with 8 nucleotides matching TRBD1. CDR1 and CDR2 from the germline V gene are KGHSY and FQNENV. The CDR3 is made up of 16 amino acids. The junction had 7 bases not matched to a gene; V was cut back by 0 bases and J by 4 bases. CDR3 DNA: TGTGCCAGCAGCCAATCCCGGACAGGGTCTTCCTATGGCTACACCTTC. Translation: CASSQSRTGSSYGYTF.

CDR3 residues: CASSYSRAQTGASRNEQFF. The CDR3 coding sequence is TGTGCCAGCAGTTACTCGAGAGCTCAGACAGGGGCTTCTCGGAATGAGCAGTTCTTC. The gene calls are TRBV6-2 or TRBV6-3 and TRBJ2-1; 8 bases are a match to TRBD1. The germline CDR1 and CDR2 sequences are MNHEY and SVGEGT. V was clipped by 0 bases and J by 7 bases; unmatched bases: 17. CDR3 length: 19 residues.